This TCR beta chain was sequenced during a study of CXCR3-negative and CXCR3-positive naive CD8 T cells. The CDR3 is 15 amino acids. CDR1 is SGHRS and CDR2 is YFSETQ in the germline V gene. UMI-labeled 5' RACE TRB cDNA libraries were prepared from the cells. Reprocessing the 5' RACE reads, TCRdb reports a single entry for every CDR3 protein and omits DNA. There are about 120,000 distinct CDR3 sequences in the sample, with 0.36% held by the top ten. CD45RO-CCR7+CD27+CD95- defined naive CD8+ T cells. The study, taken as a whole, reports: Memory CD8+ T cell repertoires were far less diverse than both naive subsets. For CXCR3-positive naive cells, TRB CDR3s were more hydrophobic than those of CXCR3-negative naive cells. Surface CD5 looked about the same in the naive subsets, so the authors worked out TCR strength from TRB CDR3 properties.

With regard to this clonotype: The antigen is not known.

Sequenced material: naive CXCR3+ CD8+ T cells from blood. Noted subset: CD45RO-CCR7+CD27+CD95- naive CD8+ T cells expressing CXCR3 (TNR3+). The clonotype originates from a human donor in good health. Some clones in this sample may be carry-over from other donors' samples. This chain links TRBV5-1 with TRBJ2-7. The CDR3 sequence: CASSLVTVSSYEQYF. The variable domain in full, completed from reference TRBV5-1 and TRBJ2-7, reads KAGVTQTPRYLIKTRGQQVTLSCSPISGHRSVSWYQQTPGQGLQFLFEYFSETQRNKGNFPGRFSGRQFSNSRSEMNVSTLELGDSALYLCASSLVTVSSYEQYFGPGTRLTVT.